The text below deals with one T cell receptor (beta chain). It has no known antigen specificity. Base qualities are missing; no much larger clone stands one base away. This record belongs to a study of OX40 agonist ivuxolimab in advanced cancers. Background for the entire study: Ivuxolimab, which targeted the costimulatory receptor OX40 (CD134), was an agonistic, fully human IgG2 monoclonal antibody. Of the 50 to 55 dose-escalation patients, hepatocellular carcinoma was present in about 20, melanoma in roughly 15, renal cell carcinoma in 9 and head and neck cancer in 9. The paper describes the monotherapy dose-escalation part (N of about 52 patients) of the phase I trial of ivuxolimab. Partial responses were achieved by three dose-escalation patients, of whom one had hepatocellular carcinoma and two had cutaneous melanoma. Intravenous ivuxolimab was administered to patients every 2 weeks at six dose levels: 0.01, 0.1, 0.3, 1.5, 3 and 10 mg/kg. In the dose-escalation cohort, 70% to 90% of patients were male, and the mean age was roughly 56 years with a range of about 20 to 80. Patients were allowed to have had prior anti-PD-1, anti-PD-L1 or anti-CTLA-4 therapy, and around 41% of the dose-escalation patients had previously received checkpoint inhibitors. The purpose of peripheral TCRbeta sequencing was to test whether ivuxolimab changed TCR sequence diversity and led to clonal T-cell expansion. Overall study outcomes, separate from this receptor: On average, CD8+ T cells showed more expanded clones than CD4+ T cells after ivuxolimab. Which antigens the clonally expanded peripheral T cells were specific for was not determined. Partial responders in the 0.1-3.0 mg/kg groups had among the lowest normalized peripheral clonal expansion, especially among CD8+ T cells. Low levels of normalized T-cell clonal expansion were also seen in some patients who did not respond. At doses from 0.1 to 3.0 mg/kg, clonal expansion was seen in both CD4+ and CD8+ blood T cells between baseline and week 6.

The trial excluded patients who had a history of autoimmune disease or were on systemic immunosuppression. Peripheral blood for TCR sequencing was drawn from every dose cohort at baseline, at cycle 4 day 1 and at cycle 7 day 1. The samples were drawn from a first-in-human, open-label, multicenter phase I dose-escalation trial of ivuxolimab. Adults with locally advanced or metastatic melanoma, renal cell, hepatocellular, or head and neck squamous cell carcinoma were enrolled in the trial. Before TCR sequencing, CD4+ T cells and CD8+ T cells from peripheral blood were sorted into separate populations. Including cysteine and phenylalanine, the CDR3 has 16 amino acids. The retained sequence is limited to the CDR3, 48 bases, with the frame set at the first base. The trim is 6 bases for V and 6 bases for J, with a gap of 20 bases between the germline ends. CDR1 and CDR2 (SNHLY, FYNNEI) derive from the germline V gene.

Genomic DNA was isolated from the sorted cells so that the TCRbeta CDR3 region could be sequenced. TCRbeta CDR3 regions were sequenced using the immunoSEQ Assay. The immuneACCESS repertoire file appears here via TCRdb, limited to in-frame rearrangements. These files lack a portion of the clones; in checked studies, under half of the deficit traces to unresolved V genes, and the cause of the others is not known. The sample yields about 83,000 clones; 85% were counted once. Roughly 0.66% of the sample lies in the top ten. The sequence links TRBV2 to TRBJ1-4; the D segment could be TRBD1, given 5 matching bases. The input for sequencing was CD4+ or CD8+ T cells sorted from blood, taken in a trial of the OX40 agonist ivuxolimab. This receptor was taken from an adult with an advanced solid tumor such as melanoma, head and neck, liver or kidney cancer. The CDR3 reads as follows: CASSLKGFSPDEKLFF. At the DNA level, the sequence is TGTGCCAGCAGCCTAAAGGGGTTTTCCCCTGATGAAAAACTGTTTTTT.